These T cell receptor beta chains were read from a single sample in a study of T cell changes during pregnancy in multiple sclerosis. Generated by immunoSEQ multiplex PCR, the TCRdb table keeps only in-frame clones and is missing some. The sample holds about 38,000 clones, 91% seen once. The material sequenced was CD8+ T cells from peripheral blood mononuclear cells, taken after pregnancy. Source of these receptors: a female donor with multiple sclerosis, enrolled in a pregnancy study. The CDR3 runs from the conserved cysteine through the conserved F or W. The D gene is left open where the match is weak. Not all rows give a size; the values are once, few, many and, for expanded clones, a class.

TRBJ2-7 | . | TRBV4-1 | . | CASSQEGGAGYEQYF | TGCGCCAGCAGCCAAGAAGGGGGGGCCGGCTACGAGCAGTACTTC
TRBJ1-2 | . | TRBV6-1 | . | CASSARAGRQAGYTF | TGTGCCAGCAGTGCTCGGGCCGGGAGACAAGCTGGCTACACCTTC
TRBJ1-1 | . | TRBV7-9 | . | CASSSTDSQFEAFF | TGTGCCAGCAGTTCGACGGACAGTCAGTTTGAAGCTTTCTTT
TRBJ1-2 | TRBD1 | TRBV18 | . | CASSPQGDYGYTF | TGTGCCAGCTCACCCCAGGGGGACTATGGCTACACCTTC
TRBJ1-1 | . | TRBV27 | . | CASSLSSVTEAFF | TGTGCCAGCAGTTTATCGAGTGTAACTGAAGCTTTCTTT
TRBJ1-1 | . | TRBV16 | . | CASSQSRGMNTEAFF | TGTGCCAGCAGCCAATCACGCGGTATGAACACTGAAGCTTTCTTT
TRBJ2-7 | . | TRBV9 | . | CASSGPSREQYF | TGTGCCAGCAGCGGCCCGAGCCGAGAGCAGTACTTC
TRBJ2-7 | . | TRBV6-1 | . | CASSELRMDGSEGEQYF | TGTGCCAGCAGTGAATTGAGAATGGACGGGTCCGAGGGCGAGCAGTACTTC
TRBJ1-2 | . | TRBV7-9 | . | CASSLGGGKDGYTF | TGTGCCAGCAGCTTAGGGGGGGGCAAGGATGGCTACACCTTC
TRBJ2-7 | TRBD1 | TRBV5-6 | . | CASSGTGAFSYEQYF | TGTGCCAGCAGCGGGACAGGGGCCTTCTCCTACGAGCAGTACTTC
TRBJ2-7 | . | TRBV2 | . | CASSEWVGSNYEQYF | TGTGCCAGCAGTGAATGGGTGGGCTCAAACTACGAGCAGTACTTC
TRBJ2-5 | TRBD1 | TRBV19 | . | CARRDRAQETQYF | TGTGCCAGGAGGGACAGGGCGCAAGAGACCCAGTACTTC
TRBJ2-2 | . | TRBV13 | . | CASSLFTTGELFF | TGTGCCAGCAGCTTATTTACTACCGGGGAGCTGTTTTTT
TRBJ2-7 | TRBD1 | TRBV5-6 | . | CASSPGQGGYEQYF | TGTGCCAGCAGCCCCGGACAGGGAGGCTACGAGCAGTACTTC
TRBJ2-1 | TRBD1 | TRBV2 | once | CASSDAPGGPYNEQFF | TGTGCCAGCAGTGACGCCCCAGGGGGCCCCTACAATGAGCAGTTCTTC
TRBJ2-1 | . | TRBV30 | . | CAYRDFYNEQFF | TGTGCCTATCGGGATTTCTACAATGAGCAGTTCTTC
TRBJ2-1 | TRBD2 | TRBV2 | . | CASITPGLAGKAGNEQFF | TGTGCCAGCATTACACCGGGACTAGCGGGCAAGGCGGGAAATGAGCAGTTCTTC
TRBJ2-3 | . | TRBV30 | once | CAWSVGSGDTQYF | TGTGCCTGGAGTGTGGGTTCAGGAGATACGCAGTATTTT
TRBJ2-1 | TRBD2 | TRBV4-1 | once | CASSQESPAGGPWEQFF | TGCGCCAGCAGCCAAGAATCCCCAGCGGGAGGGCCATGGGAGCAGTTCTTC
TRBJ1-2 | . | TRBV29-1 | . | CSVDTGIYGYTF | TGCAGCGTTGATACGGGGATCTATGGCTACACCTTC
TRBJ2-2 | TRBD1 | TRBV5-1 | . | CASSPGQRNTGELFF | TGCGCCAGCAGCCCGGGACAGCGAAACACCGGGGAGCTGTTTTTT
TRBJ2-5 | . | TRBV12-5 | . | CASGLDNQETQYF | TGTGCTAGTGGCCTCGACAACCAAGAGACCCAGTACTTC
TRBJ1-1 | . | TRBV19 | . | CSSGGVGTEAFF | TGTTCCTCGGGAGGGGTCGGGACTGAAGCTTTCTTT
TRBJ2-3 | . | TRBV4-1 | . | CASSFGTTLFTDTQYF | TGCGCCAGCAGCTTCGGGACAACTCTTTTCACAGATACGCAGTATTTT
TRBJ1-1 | TRBD1 | TRBV19 | . | CASSSSDRGLYENTEAFF | TGTGCCAGTAGTTCGTCGGACAGGGGACTCTACGAGAACACTGAAGCTTTCTTT